The sequence of this T cell receptor beta chain was determined in a study of shared clonotypes between healthy human individuals. In the study overall: Donor ages ranged 18 to 49 years: a couple of women, three men.

Investigators divided CD4+ cells into CD45RA+ naive and CD45RA-negative memory subsets. Study-wide results and caveats: Clonotype sharing among donors was thought likely to change with sequencing depth. Though the depth was large, rarefaction showed that sorted-subset sequencing was incomplete.

Produced via immunoSEQ multiplex PCR; TCRdb's table is partial and in-frame only. The sample shows over a million clones, about three quarters of them seen only once. Concerning this clone itself: Its cognate antigen is unknown. Different DNA sequences within this sample yield the same CDR3.

Sequencing used memory CD4+ T cells sorted from blood. The subset was: CD45RA-negative fraction. This receptor was obtained from a man between 18 and 29 years old in good health.

The CDR3 sequence is CASSRNQPQHF. For the CDR3, the DNA is TGTGCCAGCAGCCGCAATCAGCCCCAGCATTTT. V and J are TRBV6-1 and TRBJ1-5; no clear D. CDR1 and CDR2 from the germline V gene are MNHNS and SASEGT. This CDR3 contains 11 residues. Trimming took off 6 bases at V and 2 bases at J, with 2 bases between the two ends.